This T cell receptor (beta chain) was profiled in a study of blood T cell repertoires in COVID-19. Participant age was about 18 to 100 years, and participants resided in roughly 25 US areas. Researchers sorted participants into cohorts using their self-reported clinical history. The data were produced by immunoSEQ multiplex PCR, yet TCRdb's version contains in-frame clones alone and is incomplete. The table lists 300,000 to 350,000 clones, around 90% of them singletons. The CDR3 has 12 residues. Germline V gene lookup returns CDR1 LGHDT and CDR2 YNNKEL (reference sequence). V shed 1 base and J shed 10 bases, with 8 bases lying between them. This clone was counted between two and nine times.

The specimen was PBMCs or T cells enriched from blood (not recorded which). The sequence was obtained from a woman aged 18 to 35 with acute COVID-19. The chain links TRBV3-1 (or the pseudogene TRBV3-2) to TRBJ2-1; no definite D call. The CDR3 coding sequence is TGTGCCAGCAGCCAAGGTCCGCGGGAGCAGTTCTTC. Residues: CASSQGPREQFF.